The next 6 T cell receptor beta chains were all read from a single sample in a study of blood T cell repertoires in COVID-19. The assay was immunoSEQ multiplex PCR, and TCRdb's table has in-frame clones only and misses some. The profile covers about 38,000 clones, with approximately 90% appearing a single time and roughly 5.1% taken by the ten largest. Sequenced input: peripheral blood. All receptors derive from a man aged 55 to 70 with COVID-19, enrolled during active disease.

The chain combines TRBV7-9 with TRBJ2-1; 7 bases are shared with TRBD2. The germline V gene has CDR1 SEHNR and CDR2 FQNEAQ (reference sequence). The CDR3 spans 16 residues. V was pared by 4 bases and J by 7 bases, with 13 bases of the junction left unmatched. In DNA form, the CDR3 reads TGTGCCAGCAGCTCCCTCGGCGGGAGAGGGGTGAATGAGCAGTTCTTC. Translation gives CASSSLGGRGVNEQFF.

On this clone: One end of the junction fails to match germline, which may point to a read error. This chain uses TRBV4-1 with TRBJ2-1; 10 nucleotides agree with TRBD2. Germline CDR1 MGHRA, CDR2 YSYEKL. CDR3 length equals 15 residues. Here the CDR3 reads CASSQLLAGDNEQFF. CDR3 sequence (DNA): TGCGCCAGCAGCCAGCTTCTAGCGGGAGACAACGAGCAGTTCTTC.

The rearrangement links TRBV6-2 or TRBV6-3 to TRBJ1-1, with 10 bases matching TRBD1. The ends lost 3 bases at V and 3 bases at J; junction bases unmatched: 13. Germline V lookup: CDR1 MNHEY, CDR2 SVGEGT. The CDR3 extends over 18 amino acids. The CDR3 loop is CASSYSTGTGAYHTEAFF. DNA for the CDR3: TGTGCCAGCAGTTATTCCACCGGGACAGGGGCATACCACACTGAAGCTTTCTTT.

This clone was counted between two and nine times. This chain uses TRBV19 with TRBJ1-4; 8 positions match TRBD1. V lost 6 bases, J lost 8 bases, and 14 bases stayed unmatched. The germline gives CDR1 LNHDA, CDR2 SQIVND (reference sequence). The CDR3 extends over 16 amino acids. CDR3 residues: CASSPSTGVLGEKLFF. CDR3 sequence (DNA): TGTGCCAGTAGCCCTTCGACAGGGGTACTAGGGGAAAAACTGTTTTTT.

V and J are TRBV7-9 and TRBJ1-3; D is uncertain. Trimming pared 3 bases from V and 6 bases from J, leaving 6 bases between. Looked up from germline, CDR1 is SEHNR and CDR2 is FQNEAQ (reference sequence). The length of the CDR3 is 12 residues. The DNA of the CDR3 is TGTGCCAGCAGCTTGGGCCAAAACACCATATATTTT. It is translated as CASSLGQNTIYF.

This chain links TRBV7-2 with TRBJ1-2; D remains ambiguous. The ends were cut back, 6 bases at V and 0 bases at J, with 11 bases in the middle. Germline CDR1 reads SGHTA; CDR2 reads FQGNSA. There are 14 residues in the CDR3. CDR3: CASSSLTANYGYTF. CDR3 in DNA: TGTGCCAGCAGTTCATTAACAGCTAACTATGGCTACACCTTC.